This T cell receptor beta chain was found in a study of synovial regulatory T cells in juvenile arthritis. Study results and limitations: iaTreg cells shared more CDR3 sequences with synovial Tregs than other blood Tregs did. iaTreg TCR repertoires were largely private across patients and partially overlapped synovial Teff and blood CPL.

The assay was immunoSEQ multiplex PCR, and TCRdb's table has in-frame clones only and misses some. Its listing shows fewer than 2,000 clones. The CDR3 has 12 amino acids. No nucleotide data were recorded. The V gene's germline CDR1 is SQVTM and CDR2 ANQGSEA. This clone is deemed medium-sized by its frequency. Its target is unknown. The synovial samples were synovial fluid, paired with peripheral blood from each active arthritis patient. The chain couples TRBV29-1 to TRBJ1-2; the D call of TRBD1 rests on TCRdb alone, since no DNA is present to check it. This sequence originates from a donor aged 2 to 35 with juvenile idiopathic arthritis. Sequencing input: Treg cells from the synovium. The CDR3 reads CSVEGASEGYTF.